A single TCR beta chain is shown here with its context. TCRdb's table, derived via immunoSEQ multiplex PCR, lists solely in-frame clones and lacks some. The sample consists of approximately 110,000 clones, roughly four fifths of them appearing once. This sample is part of a study of blood T cell repertoires in COVID-19. Overall study context: Donors in the United States, Italy and Spain gave samples during acute or convalescent COVID-19.

V lost 0 bases and J lost 3; bases outside the gene matches: 5. This CDR3 is 15 amino acids long. From germline, CDR1 is SGHDT and CDR2 YYEEEE. V usage is TRBV5-6 and J usage is TRBJ2-7; 8 bases match TRBD2. The sample comprised peripheral blood. The receptor comes from a man aged 65 to 85 with acute or convalescent COVID-19. The CDR3 DNA is TGTGCCAGCAGCTTGGGCAGCGGGGGCCACTACGAGCAGTACTTC. Translation gives CASSLGSGGHYEQYF.